This T cell receptor (beta chain) was documented in a study of OX40 agonist ivuxolimab in advanced cancers. Background on the whole study: Ivuxolimab, which targeted the costimulatory receptor OX40 (CD134), was an agonistic, fully human IgG2 monoclonal antibody. Partial responses occurred in three dose-escalation patients, of whom one had hepatocellular carcinoma and two had cutaneous melanoma. Prior anti-PD-1, anti-PD-L1 or anti-CTLA-4 therapy was permitted, and checkpoint inhibitors had been received by roughly 42% of dose-escalation patients. Peripheral TCRbeta sequencing aimed to test whether ivuxolimab altered TCR sequence diversity and caused clonal T-cell expansion. Of the roughly 54 dose-escalation patients, hepatocellular carcinoma was present in approximately 20, melanoma in roughly 15, renal cell carcinoma in 9 and head and neck cancer in 9. The paper covers the monotherapy dose-escalation part of the phase I ivuxolimab trial, which included N ≈ 57 patients. Intravenous ivuxolimab was administered to patients every 2 weeks at six dose levels: 0.01, 0.1, 0.3, 1.5, 3 and 10 mg/kg. The dose-escalation cohort was around 83% male with a mean age of 60 years, ranging from about 20 to 80. The full study reports these points: At doses from 0.1 to 3.0 mg/kg, clonal expansion was seen in both CD4+ and CD8+ blood T cells between baseline and week 6. After ivuxolimab, more expanded clones were found on average in CD8+ T cells than in CD4+ T cells. In the 0.1-3.0 mg/kg groups, partial responders had among the lowest normalized peripheral clonal expansion, particularly in CD8+ T cells. Antigen specificity was not determined for the clonally expanded peripheral T cells. Low levels of normalized T-cell clonal expansion were also seen in some nonresponding patients.

A word on this clone: This clone's antigen is unknown. Qualities for individual bases were not recorded, and no much larger clone is one base off.

The trial excluded patients who had a history of autoimmune disease or were on systemic immunosuppression. Peripheral blood for TCR sequencing was collected from all dose cohorts at baseline, on cycle 4 day 1, and on cycle 7 day 1. The samples were drawn from a first-in-human, open-label, multicenter phase I dose-escalation trial of ivuxolimab. Adults with locally advanced or metastatic melanoma, renal cell, hepatocellular, or head and neck squamous cell carcinoma were enrolled in the trial. Before TCR sequencing, CD4+ T cells and CD8+ T cells were sorted from peripheral blood as separate populations. Genomic DNA was extracted from sorted cells for sequencing of the TCRbeta CDR3 region. TCRbeta CDR3 regions were sequenced using the immunoSEQ Assay. Drawn from immuneACCESS, this table holds only the in-frame rearrangements with V and J called that TCRdb kept. Clones are partly lost; checked studies trace under half to an unresolved V gene and leave the rest unexplained. In all, the sample holds about 93,000 clones, and roughly 94% of those were seen once. The ten largest clones represent roughly 0.5% of the sample.

The CDR3 runs 15 residues from the cysteine to the phenylalanine. Only CDR3 DNA remains: 45 bases, in frame from the first base. Looking up the germline V gene (reference sequence) yields CDR1 SGHNT and CDR2 YYREEE. V and J lose 0 bases and 4 bases, and a span of 13 bases separates them. This chain is built from TRBV5-4 and TRBJ2-5; the D gene could be either TRBD1 or TRBD2, each agreeing at 5 bases. The starting material was CD4+ or CD8+ T cells sorted from blood, obtained in a trial of the OX40 agonist ivuxolimab. This TCR was sampled from an adult with an advanced solid tumor such as melanoma, head and neck, liver or kidney cancer. At the DNA level, the sequence is TGTGCCAGCAGCTTGGCGGGGTCAGGGCCAGAGACCCAGTACTTC. Translated, it reads CASSLAGSGPETQYF.